These T cell receptor beta chains were read from a single sample in a study of molecular identifiers for immune sequencing clone quantification. One entry per CDR3 protein, called by TCRdb with MiXCR from the PCR reads. The sample contains about 640,000 distinct CDR3 sequences, just under 20% of which appear only once. The sequenced sample was naive CD8+ T cells from blood, with Jurkat cell RNA spiked in. Receptor source: a human donor in good health. Some libraries in this study had Jurkat cell RNA spiked in. Both conserved end residues are part of each CDR3. A D gene is named only where the DNA matches it firmly. The size entry is marked missing in some rows and otherwise reads once, few, many or a size class.

TGCGCCAGCAGCTTGGCCTTGGGGAGTAAGGCTGAAGCTTTCTTT CASSLALGSKAEAFF TRBV5-1 many . TRBJ1-1
TGCAGCGTCACTAGCGGGGGCTCTTATGACTTCGAGCAGTACTTC CSVTSGGSYDFEQYF TRBV20-1 many TRBD2 TRBJ2-7
TGCGCCAGCAGCCAAGATCTGGGCGACTGGAACTATGGCTACACCTTC CASSQDLGDWNYGYTF TRBV4-3 many . TRBJ1-2
TGTGCCACCAGTGCCGAACGCACCGGGGAGCTGTTTTTT CATSAERTGELFF TRBV24-1 many . TRBJ2-2
TGTGCCAGCAGTGAAACCCTCGTTACGGGGGGGCGATATGAGCAGTTCTTC CASSETLVTGGRYEQFF TRBV2 few TRBD2 TRBJ2-1
TGTGCCGGCAGCCCAGAGAAGGTTCTTAATTCACCCCTCCACTTT CAGSPEKVLNSPLHF TRBV7-2 once . TRBJ1-6
TGCGCCAGCAGCCAAGCAAACAGGGGAGGCACTGAAGCTTTCTTT CASSQANRGGTEAFF TRBV4-3 few TRBD1 TRBJ1-1
TGTGCCAGCAGTTTATTCCCTAACAGGGACAATGAAAAACTGTTTTTT CASSLFPNRDNEKLFF TRBV27 few . TRBJ1-4
TGTGCTAGTGGTTTTGCAGGGAACACTGAAGCTTTCTTT CASGFAGNTEAFF TRBV12-5 many . TRBJ1-1
TGCGCCAGCAGCAGGGTAGCGGGGGTCTTCGAGCAGTACTTC CASSRVAGVFEQYF TRBV5-1 many TRBD2 TRBJ2-7
TGTGCCACCAGTGATTCAAATTCCTACGAGCAGTACTTC CATSDSNSYEQYF TRBV24-1 . . TRBJ2-7
TGTGCCAGCAGCTCGGACATAGATAGCAATCAGCCCCAGCATTTT CASSSDIDSNQPQHF TRBV7-9 many . TRBJ1-5
TGTGCCAGCAGCCGTTGGGCGGGGGAGACCCAGTACTTC CASSRWAGETQYF TRBV11-2 few . TRBJ2-5
TGCGCCAGCACTAGCGGGAGTACGCCAGATACGCAGTATTTT CASTSGSTPDTQYF TRBV5-1 . TRBD2 TRBJ2-3
TGTGCCAGCAGCTTAGGGGTAGGGGATGAAGCTTTCTTT CASSLGVGDEAFF TRBV7-8 many . TRBJ1-1
TGTGCCAGCAGCTTAGCTGGACAGCCTAATGAAAAACTGTTTTTT CASSLAGQPNEKLFF TRBV7-9 . . TRBJ1-4
TGTGCCAGCAGCCAATCTCGACAGGGTTCGGTGAATTCACCCCTCCACTTT CASSQSRQGSVNSPLHF TRBV3-1 few TRBD1 TRBJ1-6
TGCGCCAGCAGCCAAGTATGGACTAGCGGGAGGGGGTCCTACAATGAGCAGTTCTTC CASSQVWTSGRGSYNEQFF TRBV4-3 few TRBD2 TRBJ2-1
TGTGCCAGCAGCTTGGCAACTAGCGCCGAGCAGTACTTC CASSLATSAEQYF TRBV11-2 . TRBD2 TRBJ2-7
TGCAGTGCTAGCCTGGACAGCTTCTACGAGCAGTACTTC CSASLDSFYEQYF TRBV20-1 many . TRBJ2-7
TGTGCCAGCAGCCAAACCAGACCAGGGACTAGCGGGGGGGCTCACGAGCAGTACTTC CASSQTRPGTSGGAHEQYF TRBV7-9 . TRBD2 TRBJ2-7
TGTGCCACCAGCAGGGAAACTAGCAGAAGCTCCTACGAGCAGTACTTC CATSRETSRSSYEQYF TRBV15 many . TRBJ2-7
TGTGCCAGCGGGACCCTTCTCGAAGAGACCCAGTACTTC CASGTLLEETQYF TRBV2 many . TRBJ2-5
TGTGCCAGCAGCCCTCCGGGGGCGGCGGCCTCCTACAATGAGCAGTTCTTC CASSPPGAAASYNEQFF TRBV2 . . TRBJ2-1
TGTGCCATCAGTGAGGCGGGGTTTAGTGGGGGTCAGCCCCAGCATTTT CAISEAGFSGGQPQHF TRBV10-3 many . TRBJ1-5
TGCGCCAGCAGCCAAGGGTCGGGGGAAGAGCAGTACTTC CASSQGSGEEQYF TRBV4-3 many . TRBJ2-7
TGTGCCAGCAGCCCGGGACAGAGCTATGGCTACACCTTC CASSPGQSYGYTF TRBV3-1 many TRBD1 TRBJ1-2
TGCGCCAGCAGCTACGACAGGGAGTCATTCTTC CASSYDRESFF TRBV5-1 many TRBD1 TRBJ2-1
TGTGCCAGCAGCTTAGGGACTAGCGTGGGGGAGACCCAGTACTTC CASSLGTSVGETQYF TRBV7-9 few TRBD2 TRBJ2-5
TGTGCCAGCAGTTTACAGGTCTCCTACGAGCAGTACTTC CASSLQVSYEQYF TRBV27 many . TRBJ2-7
TGTGCCAGCAGCCTTTATGTTAGTGGCACAGATACGCAGTATTTT CASSLYVSGTDTQYF TRBV11-2 many . TRBJ2-3
TGTGCCACCAGTGATCCCTTTGGGGCCTCTGGGAACAATGAGCAGTTCTTC CATSDPFGASGNNEQFF TRBV24-1 few . TRBJ2-1
TGTGCCAGCACCGGGAATAATTCACCCCTCCACTTT CASTGNNSPLHF TRBV7-9 many . TRBJ1-6
TGCGCCAGCAGCCAAGATATGCGGTTGGCGGGGGTAAAACTGTTTTTT CASSQDMRLAGVKLFF TRBV4-3 many . TRBJ1-4
TGTGCCAGCAGCTCCCGACTAGCCGATACGCAGTATTTT CASSSRLADTQYF TRBV11-2 many TRBD2 TRBJ2-3
TGTGCCAGCAGCCAAGATCTGGGGGCCAGCTATGGCTACACCTTC CASSQDLGASYGYTF TRBV14 many . TRBJ1-2
TGCAGTGCTACCCTCGAGGACGGGGGGGCCTACGAGCAGTACTTC CSATLEDGGAYEQYF TRBV20-1 many TRBD2 TRBJ2-7
TGTGCCAGCAGTCTACACACGATACTAGACGCCAGCACAGATACGCAGTATTTT CASSLHTILDASTDTQYF TRBV2 many . TRBJ2-3
TGTGCCAGCAGCGCCCGCTACGAGCAGTACTTC CASSARYEQYF TRBV9 many . TRBJ2-7
TGTGCCAGCAGTCTAATCTTCTCTGGGGCCAACGTCCTGACTTTC CASSLIFSGANVLTF TRBV27 many . TRBJ2-6
TGTGTCAGCAGTCGAACTGGGGGGGGATACGAGCAGTACTTC CVSSRTGGGYEQYF TRBV5-6 . TRBD2 TRBJ2-7
TGTGCCATCAGTGTAGGTGGGCCCAACACTGAAGCTTTCTTT CAISVGGPNTEAFF TRBV10-3 many . TRBJ1-1
TGTGCCTGGAGTGTGGGGGGCCGGCTAGATACGCAGTATTTT CAWSVGGRLDTQYF TRBV30 . . TRBJ2-3
TGTGCCAGCAGCTCCTATCCAGATACGCAGTATTTT CASSSYPDTQYF TRBV7-9 . . TRBJ2-3
TGTGCCAGCCGCCATAGGGACGCCGGAGATACGCAGTATTTT CASRHRDAGDTQYF TRBV28 many . TRBJ2-3
TGTGCCCTGAGGGACGGCACTGAAGCTTTCTTT CALRDGTEAFF TRBV10-3 few . TRBJ1-1
TGCAGCGTTGACCTCCGGGGAGCTTTCTTT CSVDLRGAFF TRBV29-1 . . TRBJ1-1
TGTGCCAGCAGTTACTCAACACTCCTTGTGGACAGGGAGGATACTGCTGAAGCTTTCTTT CASSYSTLLVDREDTAEAFF TRBV6-2/TRBV6-3 . TRBD1 TRBJ1-1
TGTGCCAGCAGTCCTTACGGGGGGCTGGAGGGCGAGCAGTACTTC CASSPYGGLEGEQYF TRBV12-3/TRBV12-4 . . TRBJ2-7
TGTGCCAGCAGCTTCCAATCGAGTTTTGACTCGATTGGCACTGAAGCTTTCTTT CASSFQSSFDSIGTEAFF TRBV5-6 many . TRBJ1-1
TGTGCCAGCTCACCGGCAGGGGGCGTTGAAGCTTTCTTT CASSPAGGVEAFF TRBV18 . TRBD1 TRBJ1-1
TGTGCCATCAGAGGAACTAGCGGGGGCACAGATACGCAGTATTTT CAIRGTSGGTDTQYF TRBV10-3 many TRBD2 TRBJ2-3
TGTGCCAGCAGCCCAGAAGACAGGGTTACAGAAAAACTGTTTTTT CASSPEDRVTEKLFF TRBV11-2 many TRBD1 TRBJ1-4
TGCAGCGTTGACCGAACGGCGGGGACAGGGGATGTTGATGAGCAGTTCTTC CSVDRTAGTGDVDEQFF TRBV29-1 . TRBD1 TRBJ2-1
TGTGCCAGCCAAGACAGAACCTACGAGCAGTACTTC CASQDRTYEQYF TRBV28 few . TRBJ2-7